One and the same sample provided the 7 T cell receptor beta chains below, sequenced in a study of blood T cells in healthy people across ages. Then a second PCR, running about 6 to 11 cycles, was carried out with a sample-barcoded 5' primer and a J-beta primer mix. MiXCR was run by TCRdb on the 5' RACE reads, yielding one entry per CDR3 protein. Here the sample spans around 320,000 distinct CDR3 sequences, 27% being singletons. Sequences were obtained from blood. The source of these receptors is a woman between 65 and 79 years old in good health.

The gene calls are TRBV15 and TRBJ2-5; 11 bases fit TRBD1. The tail of the sequence fits TRBJ2-1 better, so the J call may be wrong. This CDR3 is 15 amino acids long. Germline CDR1 and CDR2: LNHNV and YYDKDF (reference sequence). In DNA, the CDR3 is TGTGCCACCAGCAGAGGGTCAGGACAGGGGGCTGAGCAGTTCTTC. Protein product: CATSRGSGQGAEQFF.

V and J are TRBV5-1 and TRBJ2-5, with D possibly TRBD1 on 7 matching bases. Near its end, the DNA agrees better with TRBJ2-1, so the J call may be wrong. The CDR3 covers 16 residues. Germline V gene sequence: CDR1 SGHRS, CDR2 YFSETQ. In nucleotides, the CDR3 is TGCGCCAGCAGCTTGAGTCCCAGGGGGACAGCGGGTGAGCAGTTCTTC. Its protein is CASSLSPRGTAGEQFF.

This sequence joins TRBV6-5 and TRBJ2-7, with unresolved D. Between the trimmed V and J ends, which lost 4 bases and 3 bases, there was a span of 10 bases. CDR1 and CDR2 from the germline V gene are MNHEY and SVGAGI. CDR3 size: 13 residues. The CDR3 sequence is CASSSPGRYEQYF. The DNA for the CDR3 is TGTGCCAGCAGTTCACCCGGCCGCTACGAGCAGTACTTC.

The rearrangement joins TRBV6-2 or TRBV6-3 to TRBJ2-7; D not certain. Trimming removed 7 bases at V and 4 bases at J, with 17 bases between. Germline values: CDR1 MNHEY, CDR2 SVGEGT. This CDR3 is built from 14 residues. CDR3 residues: CASNDLGYRYEQYF. The CDR3 DNA is TGTGCCAGCAACGACCTAGGGTATCGATACGAGCAGTACTTC.

The chain links TRBV5-5 to TRBJ2-2; D gene ambiguous. The CDR3 sequence is 14 residues long. Trimming took 1 base from V and 4 from J, leaving 8 bases between them. Looked up from germline, CDR1 is SGHKS and CDR2 is YYEKEE (reference sequence). The CDR3 coding sequence is TGTGCCAGCAGCTTGTCCAGCGTCACCGGGGAGCTGTTTTTT. Encoded protein: CASSLSSVTGELFF.

As regards this clonotype: Germline and junction disagree at one end, which may indicate a read error. V gene TRBV6-6 combines with J gene TRBJ1-2; D is perhaps TRBD1 (5 bases). CDR1 is MNHNY and CDR2 is SVGAGI in the germline V gene (reference sequence). CDR3 size: 14 residues. Here the CDR3 reads CASSYYRGEVGHTF. The DNA for the CDR3 is TGTGCCAGCAGTTACTATCGGGGGGAGGTTGGCCACACCTTC.

This clonotype was seen only a few times. This CDR3 is CASSRPGNTEAFF. Written as DNA, the CDR3 is TGTGCCAGCAGTCGCCCGGGGAACACTGAAGCTTTCTTT. J is TRBJ1-1 and V is TRBV27; D gene unclear. The CDR3 contains 13 residues. With 5 bases removed from V and 1 base from J, the gap between germline ends came to 8 bases. Germline values: CDR1 MNHEY, CDR2 SMNVEV (reference sequence).